Sequencing of this T cell receptor (beta chain) was carried out in a study of control samples from healthy donors and cancer patients. Only a few counts were recorded for this clone. Libraries were prepared by immunoSEQ multiplex PCR; TCRdb keeps only in-frame clonotypes and omits some of them. The sample yields 190,000 or so clones, 85% to 95% seen once. The receptor comes from a young man in good health. The specimen was blood.

The CDR3 DNA reads TGTGCCAGCGGTCCCGACTCTGGGGCCAACGTCCTGACTTTC. Translating it yields CASGPDSGANVLTF. This chain uses TRBV7-9 with TRBJ2-6; no firm D call. Germline V lookup: CDR1 SEHNR, CDR2 FQNEAQ (reference sequence). Trimming removed 8 bases from V and 0 bases from J, with 8 bases in between. The length of the CDR3 is 14 residues. The variable domain in full, completed from reference TRBV7-9 and TRBJ2-6, reads DTGVSQNPRHKITKRGQNVTFRCDPISEHNRLYWYRQTLGQGPEFLTYFQNEAQLEKSRLLSDRFSAERPKGSFSTLEIQRTEQGDSAMYLCASGPDSGANVLTFGAGSRLTVL.